This T cell receptor (beta chain) was sequenced in a study of blood T cell repertoires in COVID-19 (dated by TCRdb to the early 2020s). At the level of the whole study: Samples covering the acute and convalescent phases of COVID-19 were provided by collaborators in the United States, Italy and Spain. The material from the prospective study consisted of cDNA or gDNA derived from T cells, B-cell-depleted T cells, or PBMCs. Subjects who had been exposed to COVID-19, were actively infected with it, or had recovered from it provided the deeply sampled blood TCRbeta repertoires that made up the dataset. A freely available public database, intended as a resource for researchers studying the immune response to SARS-CoV-2, is where the repertoires were released. The samples were drawn from the first 160 participants of the ongoing ImmuneRACE study and from about 1,200 subjects provided by 6 global collaborators. The sample metadata nearly always contained a de-identified subject ID, COVID-19 status, age in years and sex. HLA class I and class II types, where available, came from metadata supplied by the sample provider rather than from assay-based typing.

One collaborating source in Seattle enrolled patients during active infection and followed them longitudinally through the course of disease. Whole blood was collected in K2EDTA tubes by collaborating institutions according to the institutions' own protocols. For TCRbeta analysis, collaborator samples were shipped as frozen whole blood, as isolated PBMCs, or as DNA extracted from either sample type. TCRbeta CDR3 regions were amplified from genomic DNA using the immunoSEQ Assay, a bias-controlled multiplex PCR. The study's processing was this. The number of nucleated cells in each sample was estimated by amplification of reference gene primers within the assay. To quantify the absolute abundance of each unique TCRbeta CDR3 rearrangement, sequence reads were collapsed and filtered. For each sample, productive Simpson clonality was calculated as the square root of Simpson's diversity index over productive rearrangements. Sourced from immuneACCESS, this table was stored by TCRdb with only in-frame sequences that have V and J called. A share of the clones is absent; for the studies checked, an unresolved V gene accounts for under half, and the remainder has no known explanation. That table furnishes V, J and clone size, whereas the DNA furnished D and trimming. This sample has roughly 150,000 clones in its table, and approximately 81% of those were observed once. The ten most abundant clones make up roughly 5.4% of the sample.

Comment on this clone: The antigen it binds to is not known. No per-base quality is available; no much larger clone lies one base away.

Results and caveats for the whole study, not just this receptor: The amount of clinical and demographic metadata varied by source and participant and was provided uncurated.

The CDR3 holds 13 amino acids from the cysteine to the phenylalanine. Only the CDR3 DNA is retained, 39 bases long and in frame from the first base. Trimming takes 4 bases from V and 2 bases from J, and the germline ends sit 10 bases apart. The germline V gene (reference sequence) gives CDR1 as GTSNPN and CDR2 as SVGIG. This TCR was recovered from a woman aged 45-65 years with COVID-19, enrolled during active disease. The receptor chain draws on TRBV30 and TRBJ2-3; tentative D gene TRBD2, with 6 bases matching. Sequencing used peripheral blood. The DNA reads as follows: TGTGCCTGGACTAGCGCTTTCACAGATACGCAGTATTTT. This is translated as CAWTSAFTDTQYF.